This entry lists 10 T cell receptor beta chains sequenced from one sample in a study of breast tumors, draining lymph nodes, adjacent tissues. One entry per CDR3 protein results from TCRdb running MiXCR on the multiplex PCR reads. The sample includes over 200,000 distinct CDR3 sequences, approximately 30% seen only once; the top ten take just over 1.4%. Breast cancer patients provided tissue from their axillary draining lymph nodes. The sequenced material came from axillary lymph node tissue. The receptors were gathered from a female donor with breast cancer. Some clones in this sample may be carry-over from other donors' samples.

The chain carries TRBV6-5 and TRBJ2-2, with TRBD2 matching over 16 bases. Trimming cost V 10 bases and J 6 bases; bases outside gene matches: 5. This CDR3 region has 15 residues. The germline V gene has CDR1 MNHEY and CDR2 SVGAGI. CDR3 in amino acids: CATGTSGRAAGELFF. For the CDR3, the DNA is TGTGCCACCGGGACTAGCGGGAGGGCCGCCGGGGAGCTGTTTTTT.

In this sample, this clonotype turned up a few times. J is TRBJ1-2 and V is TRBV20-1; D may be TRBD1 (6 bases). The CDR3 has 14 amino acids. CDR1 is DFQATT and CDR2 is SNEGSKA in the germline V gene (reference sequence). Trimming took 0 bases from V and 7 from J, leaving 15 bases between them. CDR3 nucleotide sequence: TGCAGTGCTAGAGAGGGGGGCAGAAGCTCTGGCTACACCTTC. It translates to CSAREGGRSSGYTF.

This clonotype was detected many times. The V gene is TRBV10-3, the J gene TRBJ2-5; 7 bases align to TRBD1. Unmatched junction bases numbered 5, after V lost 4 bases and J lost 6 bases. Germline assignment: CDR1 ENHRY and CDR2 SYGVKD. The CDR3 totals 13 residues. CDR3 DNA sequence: TGTGCCATCAGTGTACAGGGGAGTAAGACCCAGTACTTC. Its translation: CAISVQGSKTQYF.

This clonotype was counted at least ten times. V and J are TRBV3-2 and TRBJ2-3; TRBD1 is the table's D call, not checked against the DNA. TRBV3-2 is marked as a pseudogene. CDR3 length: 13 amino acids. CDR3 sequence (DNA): TGTGCCAGCAGCCCGGCAGGGGGCATTACGCAGTATTTT. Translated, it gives CASSPAGGITQYF.

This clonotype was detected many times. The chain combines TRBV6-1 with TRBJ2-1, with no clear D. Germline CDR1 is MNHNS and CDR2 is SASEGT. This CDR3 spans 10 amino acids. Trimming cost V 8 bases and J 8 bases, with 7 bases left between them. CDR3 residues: CASDQDEQFF. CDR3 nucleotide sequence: TGTGCCAGCGATCAGGATGAGCAGTTCTTC.

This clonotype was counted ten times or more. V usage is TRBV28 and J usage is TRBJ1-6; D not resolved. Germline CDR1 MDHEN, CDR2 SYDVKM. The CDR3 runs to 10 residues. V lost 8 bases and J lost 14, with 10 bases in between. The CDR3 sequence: CASGTKALHF. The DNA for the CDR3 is TGTGCCAGCGGTACTAAGGCCCTCCACTTT.

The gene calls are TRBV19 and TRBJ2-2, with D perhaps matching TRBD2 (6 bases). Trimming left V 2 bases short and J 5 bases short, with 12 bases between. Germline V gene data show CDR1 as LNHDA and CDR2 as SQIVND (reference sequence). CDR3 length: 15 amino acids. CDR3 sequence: CASSIRGGNTGELFF. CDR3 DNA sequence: TGTGCCAGTAGTATACGGGGCGGGAATACCGGGGAGCTGTTTTTT.

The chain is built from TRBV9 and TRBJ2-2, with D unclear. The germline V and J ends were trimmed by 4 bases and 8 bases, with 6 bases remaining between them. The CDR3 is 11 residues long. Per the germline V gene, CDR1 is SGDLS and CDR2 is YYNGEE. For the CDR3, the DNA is TGTGCCAGCAGCACCGCGGGGGAGCTGTTTTTT. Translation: CASSTAGELFF.

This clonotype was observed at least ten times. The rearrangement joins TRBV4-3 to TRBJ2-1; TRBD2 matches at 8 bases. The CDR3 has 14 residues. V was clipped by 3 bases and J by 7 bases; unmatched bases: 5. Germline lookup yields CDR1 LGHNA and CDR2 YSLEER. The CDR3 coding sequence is TGCGCCAGCAGCCAGGGTCCGGGGGGGAATGAGCAGTTCTTC. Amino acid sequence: CASSQGPGGNEQFF.

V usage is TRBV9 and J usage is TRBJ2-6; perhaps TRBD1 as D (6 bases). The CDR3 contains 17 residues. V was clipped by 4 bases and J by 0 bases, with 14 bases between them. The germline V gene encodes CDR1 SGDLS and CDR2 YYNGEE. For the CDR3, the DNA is TGTGCCAGCAGCCAGGGGAGAGGCACCTCTGGGGCCAACGTCCTGACTTTC. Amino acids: CASSQGRGTSGANVLTF. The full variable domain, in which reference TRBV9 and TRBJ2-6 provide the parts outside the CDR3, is DSGVTQTPKHLITATGQRVTLRCSPRSGDLSVYWYQQSLDQGLQFLIQYYNGEERAKGNILERFSAQQFPDLHSELNLSSLELGDSALYFCASSQGRGTSGANVLTFGAGSRLTVL.